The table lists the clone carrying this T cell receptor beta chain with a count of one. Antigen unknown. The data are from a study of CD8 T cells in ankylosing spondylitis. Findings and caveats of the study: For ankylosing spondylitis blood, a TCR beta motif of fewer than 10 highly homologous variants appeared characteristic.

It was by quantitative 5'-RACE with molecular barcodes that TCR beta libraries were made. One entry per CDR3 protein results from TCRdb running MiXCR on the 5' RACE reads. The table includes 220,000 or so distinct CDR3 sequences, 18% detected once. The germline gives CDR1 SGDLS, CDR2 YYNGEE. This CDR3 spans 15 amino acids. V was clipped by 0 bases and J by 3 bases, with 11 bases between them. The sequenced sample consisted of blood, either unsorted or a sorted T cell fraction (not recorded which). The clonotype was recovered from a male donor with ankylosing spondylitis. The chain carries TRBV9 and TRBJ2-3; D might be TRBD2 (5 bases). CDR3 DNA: TGTGCCAGCAGCGTAGCGGGAATCGTAACAGATACGCAGTATTTT. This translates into CASSVAGIVTDTQYF.